What follows are 11 T cell receptor beta chains derived from one specimen sequenced in a study of blood T cell repertoires in COVID-19 (dated by TCRdb to 2018 to 2020). Libraries came from the immunoSEQ multiplex PCR assay. TCRdb took over this immuneACCESS table, retaining in-frame rearrangements with V and J assigned. Such tables are incomplete; in checked studies, under half of the missing clones stem from an unresolved V gene, and the remainder is unexplained. The table for this sample lists 250,000 to 400,000 clones; 90% of them were counted only once. The ten largest account for 2.5% to 3% of the sample. The source material was peripheral blood. The receptors derive from a woman in her thirties with COVID-19, enrolled during active disease.

This clone was found a few times. The chain joins TRBV5-1 to TRBJ1-3; D is ambiguous. Germline CDR1 reads SGHRS; CDR2 reads YFSETQ. There are 14 residues in the CDR3. Deletions cut 3 bases from V and 6 bases from J, with 13 bases between. CDR3 DNA: TGCGCCAGCAGCTCCTCAGGAATCCAAAACACCATATATTTT. As protein: CASSSSGIQNTIYF.

The V call is TRBV4-2, the J call TRBJ1-1; possible D gene TRBD1, 6 bases. V lost 4 bases to trimming and J lost 1 base, with 13 bases between them. From germline, CDR1 is LGHNA and CDR2 YNFKEQ. The CDR3 spans 15 residues. The DNA for the CDR3 is TGTGCCAGCAGCCCCCCGACAGGAACGAACACTGAAGCTTTCTTT. Its protein is CASSPPTGTNTEAFF.

This chain links TRBV28 with TRBJ2-3; 14 nucleotides align to TRBD2. Per the germline V gene, CDR1 is MDHEN and CDR2 is SYDVKM. After removal of 4 bases from V and 9 bases from J, the junction contained 6 bases not matched to a gene. CDR3 length: 15 residues. CDR3 coding DNA: TGTGCCAGCAGTTGGACTAGCGGGGGGTTGTGGACGCAGTATTTT. Its translation: CASSWTSGGLWTQYF.

This clone was detected once. This chain joins TRBV5-4 and TRBJ2-5; 9 positions agree with TRBD2. Unmatched junction bases numbered 8, after V lost 4 bases and J lost 1 base. The CDR3 runs 16 residues. Germline V gene lookup returns CDR1 SGHNT and CDR2 YYREEE (reference sequence). CDR3 coding DNA: TGTGCCAGCAGCCTCCGAGCGGGAGGACCCCAAGAGACCCAGTACTTC. Its translation is CASSLRAGGPQETQYF. The full variable domain, its missing parts supplied by reference TRBV5-4 and TRBJ2-5, is ETGVTQSPTHLIKTRGQQVTLRCSSQSGHNTVSWYQQALGQGPQFIFQYYREEENGRGNFPPRFSGLQFPNYSSELNVNALELDDSALYLCASSLRAGGPQETQYFGPGTRLLVL.

The chain joins TRBV18 to TRBJ2-7; 14 bases fit TRBD2. Unmatched junction bases numbered 2, after V lost 3 bases and J lost 4 bases. Germline V CDR1 and CDR2: KGHSH, LQKENI. CDR3 length equals 15 residues. The CDR3 DNA sequence: TGTGCCAGCTCACCGGGACTAGCGGGAGTGTACGAGCAGTACTTC. It specifies CASSPGLAGVYEQYF.

The chain couples TRBV20-1 to TRBJ1-1; D gene unclear. Trimming shortened V by 3 bases and J by 5 bases, and 13 bases separated the two germline ends. The CDR3 consists of 13 residues. Germline V gene lookup returns CDR1 DFQATT and CDR2 SNEGSKA (reference sequence). Here the CDR3 reads CSASSSWWTEAFF. Written as DNA, the CDR3 is TGCAGTGCTAGTTCCAGTTGGTGGACTGAAGCTTTCTTT.

V and J are TRBV12-5 and TRBJ2-7; TRBD1 aligns across 7 bases. Germline V CDR1 and CDR2: LGHNT, FRNRAP. V gave up 2 bases and J gave up 4 bases; unmatched junction bases: 2. The CDR3 has 13 residues. Here the CDR3 reads CASGLRDRYEQYF. CDR3 sequence (DNA): TGTGCTAGTGGTTTGCGGGACAGATACGAGCAGTACTTC. Complete variable domain (other parts from reference TRBV12-5 and TRBJ2-7): DARVTQTPRHKVTEMGQEVTMRCQPILGHNTVFWYRQTMMQGLELLAYFRNRAPLDDSGMPKDRFSAEMPDATLATLKIQPSEPRDSAVYFCASGLRDRYEQYFGPGTRLTVT.

The rearrangement uses TRBV14 and TRBJ2-5, with TRBD1 identical over 11 bases. The CDR3 spans 15 residues. Germline CDR1 SGHDN, CDR2 FVKESK. Unmatched junction bases numbered 6, after V lost 4 bases and J lost 5 bases. The CDR3 nucleotides read TGTGCCAGCAGCCCTGGGACAGGGGGGAGTGAGACCCAGTACTTC. Its protein is CASSPGTGGSETQYF.

The chain recombines TRBV6-6 with TRBJ1-1; 10 bases agree with TRBD1. The CDR3 loop spans 15 amino acids. CDR1 is MNHNY and CDR2 is SVGAGI in the germline V gene (reference sequence). The junction had 6 bases not matched to a gene; V was cut back by 6 bases and J by 2 bases. The DNA for the CDR3 is TGTGCCAGCAGGCCTAGACAGGGGGCAAACACTGAAGCTTTCTTT. The encoded protein is CASRPRQGANTEAFF.

This chain joins TRBV4-1 and TRBJ2-1; 8 bases are shared with TRBD2. The V gene's germline CDR1 is MGHRA and CDR2 YSYEKL. This CDR3 has 19 residues. J lost 5 bases, V lost 0 bases, and 15 bases had no gene match. In DNA, the CDR3 is TGCGCCAGCAGCCAAGATCCAGAACGAGCGGGAGTACCCGACAATGAGCAGTTCTTC. Protein product: CASSQDPERAGVPDNEQFF.

The J gene is TRBJ2-2, the V gene TRBV11-3; TRBD1 might be the D (5 bases). V lost 1 base to trimming and J lost 6 bases, with 12 bases between them. Per germline, CDR1 SGHNT and CDR2 YENEEA. The CDR3 is made up of 15 amino acids. CDR3 protein: CASSLGLQGSGELFF. In DNA, the CDR3 is TGTGCCAGCAGCTTAGGTCTTCAGGGTTCCGGGGAGCTGTTTTTT.